This T cell receptor beta chain is from a study of cytomegalovirus exposure and HLA in healthy donors. Study details: The roughly 110 validation repertoires used the same platform as the roughly 670 first-cohort repertoires, a later analysis reported.

Profiled with immunoSEQ multiplex PCR; TCRdb holds only in-frame clones, not every one. The sample includes 300,000 to 400,000 clones, 88% of them seen just once. Details on this clone: Its matching antigen is unknown.

Study conclusions and caveats: Using the classifier, cytomegalovirus status was reportedly diagnosed with high specificity and sensitivity. According to the study, 150 to 200 TCR beta chains were cytomegalovirus-associated.

The V gene's germline CDR1 is SGDLS and CDR2 YYNGEE. This CDR3 has 15 residues. The germline V and J ends were trimmed by 0 bases and 15 bases, with 19 bases remaining between them. Material for sequencing was PBMCs. The V gene is TRBV9, the J gene TRBJ1-6; weak D call: TRBD1 (5 bases). This receptor was obtained from a man under 40 in good health and CMV-seronegative. CDR3 sequence: CASSVEDMPGRLLHF. DNA for the CDR3: TGTGCCAGCAGCGTAGAGGACATGCCCGGGAGGCTCCTCCACTTT.